Listed below are T cell receptor beta chains from one sample, sequenced in a study of T cell repertoires in cytomegalovirus infection. TCRdb redid the calling of the reads with MiXCR, one entry per CDR3 protein. The data hold hundreds of thousands of distinct CDR3 sequences, with roughly 17% observed a single time. Input material: PBMCs. These receptors were collected from a human donor in good health (CMV status not recorded). Some clones in this sample may be carry-over from other donors' samples. CDR3s include the opening cysteine and the closing phenylalanine or tryptophan. The order of the fields is D gene, V gene, clone size, J gene, CDR3 protein, CDR3 DNA. The D gene is left open where the match is weak. Clone size is stated in some rows and not others, as once, few, many or a class when expanded.

NA,TRBV7-9,many,TRBJ2-5,CASSPGSGGETQYF,TGTGCCAGCAGCCCCGGTTCTGGGGGAGAGACCCAGTACTTC
TRBD1,TRBV11-2,few,TRBJ2-7,CASSLAPGQGYEQYF,TGTGCCAGCAGCTTAGCCCCGGGACAGGGTTACGAGCAGTACTTC
TRBD2,TRBV7-2,many,TRBJ2-4,CASGNGGAGKNIQYF,TGTGCCAGCGGGAACGGGGGGGCCGGGAAAAACATTCAGTACTTC
NA,TRBV4-1,many,TRBJ2-1,CASSPRPSSDNEQFF,TGCGCCAGCAGCCCTAGGCCTAGCTCGGACAATGAGCAGTTCTTC
TRBD1,TRBV10-3,many,TRBJ2-1,CAISVGQGSYNEQFF,TGTGCCATCAGTGTTGGACAGGGCTCCTACAATGAGCAGTTCTTC
NA,TRBV10-3,NA,TRBJ1-1,CAATGWANTEAFF,TGTGCCGCCACAGGGTGGGCGAACACTGAAGCTTTCTTT
NA,TRBV20-1,many,TRBJ1-5,CSARLSENQPQHF,TGCAGTGCTAGACTTTCAGAAAATCAGCCCCAGCATTTT
TRBD2,TRBV20-1,few,TRBJ2-7,CSATGTSGETYEQYF,TGCAGTGCTACCGGGACTAGCGGGGAGACCTACGAGCAGTACTTC
NA,TRBV5-3,few,TRBJ2-7,CASSLWLREFSYEQYF,TGTGCCAGCAGCTTGTGGCTCAGGGAATTCTCGTACGAGCAGTACTTC
NA,TRBV12-3/TRBV12-4,NA,TRBJ1-2,CASSLALMGAASYTF,TGTGCCAGCAGTTTAGCGCTGATGGGGGCCGCGAGCTACACCTTC
TRBD2,TRBV7-2,many,TRBJ2-1,CASSLQRGGQGEQFF,TGTGCCAGCAGCTTACAGCGGGGGGGCCAGGGTGAGCAGTTCTTC
TRBD2,TRBV6-2/TRBV6-3,few,TRBJ2-3,CASSHGLAGGQYDTQYF,TGTGCCAGCAGCCACGGACTAGCGGGGGGGCAGTACGATACGCAGTATTTT
NA,TRBV5-1,many,TRBJ2-2,CASSLRTANTGELFF,TGCGCCAGCAGCTTGAGGACAGCGAACACCGGGGAGCTGTTTTTT
TRBD1,TRBV15,many,TRBJ2-1,CATSPRQGLNNEQFF,TGTGCCACCAGCCCTCGACAGGGGCTCAACAATGAGCAGTTCTTC
NA,TRBV19,NA,TRBJ1-1,CASSAPIGHMNTEAFF,TGTGCCAGTAGTGCACCTATCGGTCACATGAACACTGAAGCTTTCTTT
NA,TRBV27,many,TRBJ2-7,CASSLSAGPYEQYF,TGTGCCAGCAGTTTATCGGCCGGACCCTACGAGCAGTACTTC
NA,TRBV14,NA,TRBJ1-2,CASSPGTSYGYTF,TGTGCCAGCAGTCCTGGGACATCTTATGGCTACACCTTC
NA,TRBV28,many,TRBJ1-4,CASSLQGDSEKLFF,TGTGCCAGCAGTTTACAGGGAGATAGCGAAAAACTGTTTTTT
NA,TRBV7-2,many,TRBJ1-6,CASSLAGNNSPLHF,TGTGCCAGCAGCTTAGCGGGGAATAATTCACCCCTCCACTTT
NA,TRBV2,NA,TRBJ2-5,CASSELVKEETQYF,TGTGCCAGCAGTGAGCTAGTTAAGGAAGAGACCCAGTACTTC
NA,TRBV14,NA,TRBJ1-2,CASSLFRDYGYTF,TGTGCCAGCAGCCTCTTCCGGGACTATGGCTACACCTTC
TRBD2,TRBV5-5,NA,TRBJ2-7,CASSLEGLAATPYEQYF,TGTGCCAGCAGCTTGGAGGGACTAGCGGCGACTCCCTACGAGCAGTACTTC
NA,TRBV7-9,once,TRBJ2-3,CASSLVLGVSTDTQYF,TGTGCCAGCAGCTTAGTCCTAGGAGTTTCCACAGATACGCAGTATTTT
NA,TRBV7-3,NA,TRBJ2-2,CASSPQGFGELFF,TGTGCCAGCAGTCCACAGGGTTTCGGGGAGCTGTTTTTT
TRBD2,TRBV24-1,once,TRBJ2-2,CATSGTSGRENTGELFF,TGTGCCACCAGCGGGACTAGCGGGCGGGAGAACACCGGGGAGCTGTTTTTT
NA,TRBV10-3,NA,TRBJ2-3,CAISTGGRDTQYF,TGTGCCATCAGTACCGGAGGACGAGATACGCAGTATTTT
TRBD1,TRBV7-2,many,TRBJ1-2,CASSLALGQGATNYGYTF,TGTGCCAGCAGCTTAGCCCTCGGACAGGGGGCGACGAACTATGGCTACACCTTC
TRBD2,TRBV20-1,NA,TRBJ2-5,CSARGLVRETQYF,TGCAGTGCTCGAGGACTAGTGAGGGAGACCCAGTACTTC
NA,TRBV4-3,many,TRBJ2-3,CASSQIWSTTLNTQYF,TGCGCCAGCAGCCAAATCTGGTCAACAACCCTAAATACGCAGTATTTT
NA,TRBV20-1,NA,TRBJ1-1,CSARDPGANTEAFF,TGCAGTGCTAGAGATCCGGGGGCAAACACTGAAGCTTTCTTT
NA,TRBV7-2,many,TRBJ2-5,CASSLLSAQETQYF,TGTGCCAGCAGCTTACTGTCAGCCCAAGAGACCCAGTACTTC
NA,TRBV28,NA,TRBJ2-3,CASSSWGGGALSTDTQYF,TGTGCCAGCAGTTCCTGGGGGGGGGGGGCGTTGAGCACAGATACGCAGTATTTT
TRBD1,TRBV5-6,NA,TRBJ1-5,CASSLGTAQPQHF,TGTGCCAGCAGCCTAGGGACAGCTCAGCCCCAGCATTTT
TRBD1,TRBV10-3,many,TRBJ1-2,CAIKGTGDLRYGYTF,TGTGCCATCAAGGGGACAGGGGATTTAAGATATGGCTACACCTTC
NA,TRBV12-3/TRBV12-4,NA,TRBJ1-1,CASSFGTIEAFF,TGTGCCAGCAGTTTCGGGACCATTGAAGCTTTCTTT
NA,TRBV6-1,NA,TRBJ2-5,CASQTPTGETQYF,TGTGCCAGTCAAACCCCGACCGGAGAGACCCAGTACTTC
NA,TRBV20-1,NA,TRBJ1-5,CSARYPQGNNQPQHF,TGCAGTGCTAGATACCCACAGGGTAACAATCAGCCCCAGCATTTT
NA,TRBV18,many,TRBJ2-5,CASSLDRTMDTQYF,TGTGCCAGCTCACTGGACCGGACAATGGATACCCAGTACTTC
NA,TRBV12-3/TRBV12-4,many,TRBJ2-1,CASSPRDEQFF,TGTGCCAGCAGCCCTAGGGATGAGCAGTTCTTC
NA,TRBV5-1,NA,TRBJ1-6,CASSMERNNSPLHF,TGCGCCAGCAGCATGGAAAGGAACAATTCACCCCTCCACTTT
NA,TRBV20-1,NA,TRBJ1-1,CSARVGRVGTEAFF,TGCAGTGCTAGAGTTGGCAGGGTTGGCACTGAAGCTTTCTTT
NA,TRBV20-1,few,TRBJ1-5,CSALREGYSNQPQHF,TGCAGTGCACTTAGGGAGGGGTATAGCAATCAGCCCCAGCATTTT
NA,TRBV18,few,TRBJ1-2,CASSPVDAPNYGYTF,TGTGCCAGCTCACCCGTCGATGCCCCCAACTATGGCTACACCTTC
TRBD1,TRBV7-2,many,TRBJ2-6,CASSLMIQGAAGANVLTF,TGTGCCAGCAGCTTAATGATCCAGGGGGCAGCTGGGGCCAACGTCCTGACTTTC
NA,TRBV6-6,NA,TRBJ2-1,CASRGQLDNEQFF,TGTGCCAGCAGGGGGCAGCTAGACAATGAGCAGTTCTTC
TRBD2,TRBV7-2,NA,TRBJ2-1,CASSLVQRGGIYNEQFF,TGTGCCAGCAGCTTAGTACAGCGGGGGGGCATCTACAATGAGCAGTTCTTC
NA,TRBV12-3/TRBV12-4,many,TRBJ1-6,CASSFDARENSPLHF,TGTGCCAGCAGTTTCGATGCCCGGGAAAATTCACCCCTCCACTTT
TRBD1,TRBV20-1,NA,TRBJ1-1,CSARDRSNTEAFF,TGCAGTGCTAGGGACAGGTCTAACACTGAAGCTTTCTTT
TRBD1,TRBV19,many,TRBJ2-3,CASKDRGISTDTQYF,TGTGCCTCCAAGGACAGGGGGATAAGCACAGATACGCAGTATTTT
TRBD1,TRBV5-6,few,TRBJ2-4,CASTSPGQGDIQYF,TGTGCCAGCACCTCCCCCGGGCAGGGGGACATTCAGTACTTC
NA,TRBV7-2,many,TRBJ1-1,CASSPHKGQAFF,TGTGCCAGCAGCCCTCATAAGGGGCAGGCTTTCTTT
TRBD2,TRBV20-1,NA,TRBJ2-3,CSASPTSGVYSDTQYF,TGCAGTGCTAGCCCGACTAGCGGGGTTTATTCAGATACGCAGTATTTT
NA,TRBV6-2/TRBV6-3,NA,TRBJ1-5,CASSTRFGAPGSQHF,TGTGCCAGCAGTACTCGATTTGGGGCCCCCGGGAGCCAGCATTTT
NA,TRBV6-1,NA,TRBJ1-1,CASSESHGSEKEAFF,TGTGCCAGCAGTGAATCCCACGGATCAGAGAAAGAAGCTTTCTTT
TRBD1,TRBV6-1,NA,TRBJ2-2,CASTTGVGELFF,TGTGCCAGCACGACAGGGGTCGGGGAGCTGTTTTTT